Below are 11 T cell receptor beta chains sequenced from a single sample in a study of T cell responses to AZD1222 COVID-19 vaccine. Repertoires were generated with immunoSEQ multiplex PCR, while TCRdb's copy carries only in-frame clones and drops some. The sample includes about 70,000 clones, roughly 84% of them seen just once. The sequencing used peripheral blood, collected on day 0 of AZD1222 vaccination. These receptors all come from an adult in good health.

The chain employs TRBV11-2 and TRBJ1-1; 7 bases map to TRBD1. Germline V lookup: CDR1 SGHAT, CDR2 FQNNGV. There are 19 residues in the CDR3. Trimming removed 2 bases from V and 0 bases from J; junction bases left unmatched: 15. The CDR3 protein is CASSLHQGQMSLLNTEAFF. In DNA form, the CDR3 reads TGTGCCAGCAGCTTACATCAGGGACAGATGTCTCTCCTGAACACTGAAGCTTTCTTT.

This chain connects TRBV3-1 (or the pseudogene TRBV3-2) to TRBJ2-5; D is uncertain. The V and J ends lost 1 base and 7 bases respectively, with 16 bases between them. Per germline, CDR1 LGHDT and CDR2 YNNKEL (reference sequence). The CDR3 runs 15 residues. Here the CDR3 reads CASSQVVSAGGTQYF. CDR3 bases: TGTGCCAGCAGCCAAGTGGTCAGCGCTGGCGGGACCCAGTACTTC.

Written as DNA, the CDR3 is TGTGCCAGCAGTCCCTGGGACGGTGAGAACACCGGGGAGCTGTTTTTT. It yields the protein CASSPWDGENTGELFF. This chain links TRBV28 with TRBJ2-2, with D perhaps being TRBD1 or TRBD2 (5 bases each). The V end was cut by 5 bases, the J end by 1 base, with 14 bases between. The CDR3 runs to 16 residues. Per the germline V gene, CDR1 is MDHEN and CDR2 is SYDVKM.

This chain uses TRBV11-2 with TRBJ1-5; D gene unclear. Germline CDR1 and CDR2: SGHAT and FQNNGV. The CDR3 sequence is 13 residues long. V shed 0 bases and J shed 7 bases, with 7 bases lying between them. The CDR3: CASSLDRSQPQHF. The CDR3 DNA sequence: TGTGCCAGCAGCTTAGATCGTTCCCAGCCCCAGCATTTT.

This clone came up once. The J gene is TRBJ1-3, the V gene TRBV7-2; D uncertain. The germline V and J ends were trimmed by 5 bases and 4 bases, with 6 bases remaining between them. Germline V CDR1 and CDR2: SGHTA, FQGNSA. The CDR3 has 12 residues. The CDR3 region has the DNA TGTGCCAGCAGCGCCGCCGGAAACACCATATATTTT. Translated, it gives CASSAAGNTIYF.

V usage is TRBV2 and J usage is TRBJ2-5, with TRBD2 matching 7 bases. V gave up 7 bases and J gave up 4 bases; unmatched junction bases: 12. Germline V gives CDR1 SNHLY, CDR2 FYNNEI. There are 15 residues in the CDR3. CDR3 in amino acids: CASTPEATGGETQYF. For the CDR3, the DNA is TGTGCCAGCACCCCAGAGGCTACGGGGGGAGAGACCCAGTACTTC.

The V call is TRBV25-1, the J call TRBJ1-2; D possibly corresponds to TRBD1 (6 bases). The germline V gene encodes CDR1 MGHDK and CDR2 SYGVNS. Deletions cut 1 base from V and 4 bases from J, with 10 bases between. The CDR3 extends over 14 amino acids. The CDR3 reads CASSESGRGYGYTF. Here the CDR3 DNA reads TGTGCCAGCAGTGAATCGGGCAGGGGCTATGGCTACACCTTC.

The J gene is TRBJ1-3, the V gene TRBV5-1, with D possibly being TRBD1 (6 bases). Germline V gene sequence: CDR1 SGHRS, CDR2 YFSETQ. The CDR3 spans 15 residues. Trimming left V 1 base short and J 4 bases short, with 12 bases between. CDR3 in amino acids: CASSLWQGRGNTIYF. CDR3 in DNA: TGCGCCAGCAGCTTGTGGCAGGGGAGAGGAAACACCATATATTTT.

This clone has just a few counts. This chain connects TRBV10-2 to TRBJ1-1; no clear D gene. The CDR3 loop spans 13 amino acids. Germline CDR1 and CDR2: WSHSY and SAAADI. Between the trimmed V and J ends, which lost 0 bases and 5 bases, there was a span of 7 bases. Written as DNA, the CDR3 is TGCGCCAGCAGTGAGTCGCGGGGAACTGAAGCTTTCTTT. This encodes CASSESRGTEAFF.

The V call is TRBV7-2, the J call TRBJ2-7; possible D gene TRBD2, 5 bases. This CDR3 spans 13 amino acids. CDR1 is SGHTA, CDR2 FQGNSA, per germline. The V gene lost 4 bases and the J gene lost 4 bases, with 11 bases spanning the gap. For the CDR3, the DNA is TGTGCCAGCAGCTCCTTAGAGGGTTACGAGCAGTACTTC. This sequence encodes CASSSLEGYEQYF.

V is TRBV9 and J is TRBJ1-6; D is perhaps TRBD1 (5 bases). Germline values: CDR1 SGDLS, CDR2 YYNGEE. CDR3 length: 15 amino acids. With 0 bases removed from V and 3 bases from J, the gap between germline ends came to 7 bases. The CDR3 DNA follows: TGTGCCAGCAGCGTAGCAGGGAACTATAATTCACCCCTCCACTTT. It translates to CASSVAGNYNSPLHF. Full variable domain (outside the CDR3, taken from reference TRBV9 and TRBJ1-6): DSGVTQTPKHLITATGQRVTLRCSPRSGDLSVYWYQQSLDQGLQFLIQYYNGEERAKGNILERFSAQQFPDLHSELNLSSLELGDSALYFCASSVAGNYNSPLHFGNGTRLTVT.